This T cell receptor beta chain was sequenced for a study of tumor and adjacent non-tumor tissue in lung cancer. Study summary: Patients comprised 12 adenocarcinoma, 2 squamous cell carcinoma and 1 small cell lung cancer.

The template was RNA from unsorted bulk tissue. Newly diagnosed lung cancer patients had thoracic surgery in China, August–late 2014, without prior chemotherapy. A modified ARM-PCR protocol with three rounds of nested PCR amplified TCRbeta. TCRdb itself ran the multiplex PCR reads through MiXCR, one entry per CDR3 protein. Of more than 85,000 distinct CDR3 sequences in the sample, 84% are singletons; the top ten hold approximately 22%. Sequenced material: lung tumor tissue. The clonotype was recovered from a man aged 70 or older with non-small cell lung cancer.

The CDR3 loop reads CASSHSSGTGIYNEQFF. The CDR3, as DNA: TGCGCCAGCAGCCATTCCTCTGGGACAGGGATCTACAATGAGCAGTTCTTC. This rearrangement joins TRBV4-1 to TRBJ2-1; TRBD1 matches at 9 bases. The CDR3 runs to 17 residues. Looked up from germline, CDR1 is MGHRA and CDR2 is YSYEKL. The trim removed 3 bases at V and 3 bases at J, leaving 9 bases unmatched.